This passage covers 18 T cell receptor beta chains from one sample sequenced in a study of blood T cell repertoires in COVID-19. Assay used: immunoSEQ multiplex PCR; TCRdb lists only in-frame clones, some missing. The table shows around 400,000 clones, with over 85% occurring only once. The sequencing input was PBMCs or T cells enriched from blood (not recorded which). These receptors were collected from a woman aged 25 to 39 who had recovered from COVID-19.

V gene TRBV18 combines with J gene TRBJ2-1; D not resolved. The CDR3 is made up of 12 amino acids. Germline loops: CDR1 KGHSH, CDR2 LQKENI. V was shortened by 3 bases and J by 8 bases, with 8 bases between the two germline ends. The CDR3 here is CASSPQLDEQFF. The CDR3 DNA reads TGTGCCAGCTCACCCCAGTTGGATGAGCAGTTCTTC.

The chain employs TRBV18 and TRBJ2-3, with a tentative D call TRBD1 (6 bases). The V and J ends lost 3 bases and 0 bases respectively, with 7 bases between them. Germline V gene lookup returns CDR1 KGHSH and CDR2 LQKENI. The CDR3 contains 14 residues. The CDR3 here is CASSPGQSTDTQYF. The CDR3 DNA sequence: TGTGCCAGCTCACCCGGACAGAGCACAGATACGCAGTATTTT.

V usage is TRBV7-2 and J usage is TRBJ1-2; 7 positions match TRBD1. V was clipped by 3 bases and J by 1 base; unmatched bases: 8. Germline values: CDR1 SGHTA, CDR2 FQGNSA. The CDR3 consists of 16 residues. This CDR3 is CASSFDRVPLNYGYTF. The CDR3 nucleotides read TGTGCCAGCAGCTTCGACAGGGTCCCTCTTAACTATGGCTACACCTTC. Using reference TRBV7-2 and TRBJ1-2 for the parts outside the CDR3, the full variable domain is GAGVSQSPSNKVTEKGKDVELRCDPISGHTALYWYRQSLGQGLEFLIYFQGNSAPDKSGLPSDRFSAERTGGSVSTLTIQRTQQEDSAVYLCASSFDRVPLNYGYTFGSGTRLTVV.

This sequence joins TRBV6-5 and TRBJ2-5; a possible D gene is TRBD2 (6 bases). The germline V and J ends were trimmed by 5 bases and 4 bases, with 14 bases remaining between them. Germline-derived CDR1 and CDR2 are MNHEY and SVGAGI. The length of the CDR3 is 14 residues. CDR3 amino acids: CASSRTSYGETQYF. Here the CDR3 DNA reads TGTGCCAGCAGTCGAACTAGCTATGGAGAGACCCAGTACTTC.

The chain employs TRBV29-1 and TRBJ2-3, with D possibly being TRBD2 (6 bases). V gave up 3 bases and J gave up 6 bases, with 19 bases separating them. Germline CDR1 and CDR2: SQVTM and ANQGSEA. The CDR3 totals 15 residues. The CDR3: CSVDSALMEGDTQYF. The CDR3 nucleotides are TGCAGCGTTGACTCTGCCCTAATGGAGGGGGATACGCAGTATTTT.

This chain uses TRBV30 with TRBJ1-5, with D perhaps matching TRBD1 (5 bases). Deletions cut 5 bases from V and 0 bases from J, with 11 bases between. This CDR3 has 14 residues. Germline CDR1 GTSNPN, CDR2 SVGIG (reference sequence). CDR3 sequence reads: CAWGAGDSNQPQHF. CDR3 in DNA: TGTGCCTGGGGGGCCGGGGATAGCAATCAGCCCCAGCATTTT.

The rearrangement uses TRBV4-1 and TRBJ2-7, with a possible D match to TRBD2 (6 bases). V was trimmed by 0 bases and J by 0 bases, leaving 15 bases between them. The CDR3 extends over 17 amino acids. Germline assignment: CDR1 MGHRA and CDR2 YSYEKL. CDR3 region: CASSQDPGLHHSYEQYF. As DNA, the CDR3 is TGCGCCAGCAGCCAAGATCCGGGACTTCACCACTCCTACGAGCAGTACTTC.

The chain has TRBV5-1 and TRBJ2-5; 12 bases line up with TRBD2. Germline V lookup: CDR1 SGHRS, CDR2 YFSETQ. The CDR3 spans 18 residues. With 0 bases clipped from V and 4 bases from J, the junction kept 10 bases outside the gene matches. CDR3 residues: CASSLGLAGVSGRETQYF. The DNA of the CDR3 is TGCGCCAGCAGCTTGGGACTAGCGGGGGTTTCCGGGAGAGAGACCCAGTACTTC.

This chain uses TRBV28 with TRBJ1-1; a weak D match, TRBD1 (6 bases). Germline V gives CDR1 MDHEN, CDR2 SYDVKM. The CDR3 contains 14 residues. V was shortened by 7 bases and J by 5 bases, with 17 bases between the two germline ends. The DNA of the CDR3 is TGTGCCAGCAAAGGGGGGGCGGGTGGAACTGAAGCTTTCTTT. Translation gives CASKGGAGGTEAFF.

In its sample, this clone was seen once. The chain is built from TRBV19 and TRBJ2-3, with D possibly TRBD1 on 5 matching bases. Per the germline V gene, CDR1 is LNHDA and CDR2 is SQIVND (reference sequence). This CDR3 contains 14 residues. V gave up 11 bases and J gave up 3 bases, with 18 bases separating them. CDR3 DNA sequence: TGTGCCTCTCAGACTGGCAGGGCTACAGATACGCAGTATTTT. Its translation: CASQTGRATDTQYF.

The chain links TRBV7-6 to TRBJ1-5; 7 nucleotides match TRBD1. The CDR3 totals 14 residues. J was trimmed by 4 bases and V by 5 bases; bases with no gene match: 5. In germline, CDR1 is SGHVS, CDR2 FNYEAQ. The CDR3 coding sequence is TGTGCCAGCAGCGAAGGACAGGAGAATCAGCCCCAGCATTTT. Translated, it gives CASSEGQENQPQHF. Based on the CDR3 plus reference TRBV7-6 and TRBJ1-5, the full variable domain is GAGVSQSPRYKVTKRGQDVALRCDPISGHVSLYWYRQALGQGPEFLTYFNYEAQQDKSGLPNDRFSAERPEGSISTLTIQRTEQRDSAMYRCASSEGQENQPQHFGDGTRLSIL.

V and J are TRBV7-9 and TRBJ2-5, with D perhaps TRBD2 (6 bases). CDR1 and CDR2 from the germline V gene are SEHNR and FQNEAQ (reference sequence). CDR3 length equals 16 residues. Trimming pared 5 bases from V and 0 bases from J, leaving 16 bases between. DNA of the CDR3: TGTGCCAGCAGCCCCCCAGGTAGCGGCCACCAAGAGACCCAGTACTTC. Amino acids: CASSPPGSGHQETQYF.

The rearrangement joins TRBV7-8 to TRBJ1-5; D is undetermined. The germline V gene encodes CDR1 SGHVS and CDR2 FQNEAQ. V was cut by 5 bases and J by 4 bases, with 12 bases left in between. The CDR3 totals 14 residues. The CDR3 reads CASSLRLANQPQHF. The CDR3 coding sequence is TGTGCCAGCAGCCTCCGATTGGCAAATCAGCCCCAGCATTTT.

This clone was picked up one time. The gene calls are TRBV19 and TRBJ1-1; no clear D gene. V was cut by 4 bases and J by 7 bases, with 7 bases left in between. Germline CDR1 LNHDA, CDR2 SQIVND (reference sequence). This CDR3 has 11 amino acids. The CDR3 protein is CASSREIEAFF. In DNA, the CDR3 is TGTGCCAGTAGTAGGGAGATTGAAGCTTTCTTT.

The chain links TRBV28 to TRBJ1-5; D may be TRBD1 (5 bases). Trimming left V 5 bases short and J 4 bases short, with 12 bases between. CDR3 length equals 14 residues. The germline gives CDR1 MDHEN, CDR2 SYDVKM. CDR3 in amino acids: CASSKGPLNQPQHF. CDR3 sequence (DNA): TGTGCCAGCAGTAAGGGGCCCTTAAATCAGCCCCAGCATTTT.

The chain links TRBV30 to TRBJ1-5; D gene uncertain. The CDR3 loop spans 14 amino acids. V lost 4 bases and J 4 bases, leaving 14 bases between the germline ends. Germline CDR1 is GTSNPN and CDR2 is SVGIG (reference sequence). CDR3 sequence reads: CAWTTAGPNQPQHF. In DNA, the CDR3 is TGTGCCTGGACCACGGCAGGTCCAAATCAGCCCCAGCATTTT. Filled out from reference TRBV30 and TRBJ1-5, the complete variable domain reads SQTIHQWPATLVQPVGSPLSLECTVEGTSNPNLYWYRQAAGRGLQLLFYSVGIGQISSEVPQNLSASRPQDRQFILSSKKLLLSDSGFYLCAWTTAGPNQPQHFGDGTRLSIL.

The V gene is TRBV7-8, the J gene TRBJ2-7; D remains unclear. Deletions cut 0 bases from V and 3 bases from J, with 9 bases between. The germline CDR1 and CDR2 sequences are SGHVS and FQNEAQ. The CDR3 totals 14 residues. The CDR3 loop is CASSLAVLSYEQYF. CDR3 nucleotide sequence: TGTGCCAGCAGCTTAGCGGTTTTGAGCTACGAGCAGTACTTC.

The rearrangement links TRBV24-1 to TRBJ2-7; 7 bases align to TRBD1. Germline lookup yields CDR1 KGHDR and CDR2 SFDVKD. V trimming: 3 bases; J trimming: 7 bases; junction bases outside the gene matches: 11. The CDR3 sequence is 15 residues long. For the CDR3, the DNA is TGTGCCACCAGTGATCCCCGGGACAGATTATTGGAGCAGTACTTC. The encoded protein is CATSDPRDRLLEQYF.